One TCR beta chain is described in this entry. Authors' analysis steps: By means of reference gene primer amplification, nucleated cell counts were estimated. The protocol was immunoSEQ multiplex PCR, while the TCRdb copy is restricted to in-frame clones and leaves out a portion. V, J and clone size are those of that table, while D and trimming were read from the DNA. The data show more than 250,000 clones, roughly 90% seen once. This specimen belongs to a study of blood T cell repertoires in COVID-19. Germline CDR1 and CDR2: MNHNY and SVGAGI (reference sequence). The germline V and J ends were trimmed by 4 bases and 0 bases, with 9 bases remaining between them. The CDR3 length is 14 residues.

The chain has TRBV6-6 and TRBJ1-1; D remains unclear. Source material: peripheral blood. This TCR was sampled from a man between 18 and 29 years old who had recovered from COVID-19. The CDR3 bases are TGTGCCAGCAGTTTTACGGGGATGAACACTGAAGCTTTCTTT. Encoded protein: CASSFTGMNTEAFF.